This section outlines one T cell receptor (beta chain) sequence together with its context. Its antigen is currently unknown. V dropped 1 base and J dropped 0; count of bases not matched to a gene: 7. CDR1 and CDR2 (germline): DFQATT, SNEGSKA (reference sequence). This CDR3 has 16 residues. The entry originates in a study of blood T cells in healthy people across ages. Study-level results: Observed TCR beta diversity per million T cells went down as age went up. This fall followed a roughly linear course with age.

A second about 6 to 11 cycle PCR used barcoded and J-beta primers. MiXCR was run by TCRdb on the 5' RACE reads, yielding one entry per CDR3 protein. The sample shows 650,000 to 1,000,000 distinct CDR3 sequences, around 36% of them seen only once. The chain is built from TRBV20-1 and TRBJ1-1, with 8 bases fitting TRBD1. What was sequenced was blood. The clonotype originates from a man aged 18 to 29 in good health. The CDR3 loop reads CSARAGTGKLNTEAFF. In DNA, the CDR3 is TGCAGTGCTAGAGCTGGGACAGGAAAATTGAACACTGAAGCTTTCTTT.